The next 27 T cell receptor beta chains were all read from a single sample in a study of blood T cell repertoires in COVID-19. Libraries were prepared by immunoSEQ multiplex PCR; TCRdb keeps only in-frame clonotypes and omits some of them. Of tens of thousands of clones in the sample, around 84% were seen once. Material: peripheral blood. These receptors were obtained from a woman aged 80 or older in a cohort sampled during active or convalescent COVID-19.

The rearrangement uses TRBV21-1 and TRBJ1-1. TRBV21-1 is reported as a pseudogene. This CDR3 is built from 14 residues. DNA of the CDR3: TGTGCCAGCAGCAACGGAGAGGGGAACACTGAAGCTTTCTTT. Its protein is CASSNGEGNTEAFF.

This chain uses TRBV5-4 with TRBJ2-1; 7 bases align to TRBD1. Germline V gene data show CDR1 as SGHNT and CDR2 as YYREEE (reference sequence). V lost 0 bases to trimming and J lost 7 bases; unmatched junction nucleotides: 7. The CDR3 sequence is 15 residues long. The CDR3 DNA reads TGTGCCAGCAGCTTGGAGGGGGCAACGAGGAATGAGCAGTTCTTC. Amino acids: CASSLEGATRNEQFF.

The gene calls are TRBV7-6 and TRBJ1-3; a possible D gene is TRBD1 (5 bases). This CDR3 comprises 15 residues. Trimming removed 2 bases from V and 1 base from J, with 9 bases in between. The V gene's germline CDR1 is SGHVS and CDR2 FNYEAQ. The CDR3 DNA is TGTGCCAGCAGCTTATTGGCAGGGTCTGGAAACACCATATATTTT. Its translation: CASSLLAGSGNTIYF.

This chain connects TRBV18 to TRBJ2-7; 8 nucleotides match TRBD2. CDR1 and CDR2 (germline): KGHSH, LQKENI. Trimming took 2 bases from V and 3 from J; bases not matched to a gene: 3. The CDR3 has 14 residues. The CDR3 loop reads CASSPGSGSYEQYV. For the CDR3, the DNA is TGTGCCAGCTCACCAGGGAGCGGGAGCTACGAGCAGTACGTC.

This chain joins TRBV3-1 (or the pseudogene TRBV3-2) and TRBJ2-7, with TRBD2 matching over 12 bases. This CDR3 contains 15 residues. Germline CDR1 reads LGHDT; CDR2 reads YNNKEL (reference sequence). J was trimmed by 1 base and V by 5 bases; bases with no gene match: 3. This chain's CDR3 is CASSVGLAGSYEQYF. In DNA form, the CDR3 reads TGTGCCAGCAGCGTTGGACTAGCGGGGTCCTACGAGCAGTACTTC.

The chain combines TRBV5-6 with TRBJ1-5; tentative D call: TRBD1 (6 bases). CDR3 length equals 14 residues. The V gene's germline CDR1 is SGHDT and CDR2 YYEEEE. V gave up 2 bases and J gave up 2 bases, with 8 bases separating them. CDR3 region: CASSFYRGNQPQHF. In nucleotides, the CDR3 is TGTGCCAGCAGCTTCTACAGGGGCAATCAGCCCCAGCATTTT.

The CDR3 DNA sequence: TGCGCCAGCAGCCAAGAGGGCCACAGCAATCAGCCCCAGCATTTT. Amino acids: CASSQEGHSNQPQHF. The chain carries TRBV4-1 and TRBJ1-5, with D hard to call. V was shortened by 0 bases and J by 1 base, with 7 bases between the two germline ends. Germline lookup yields CDR1 MGHRA and CDR2 YSYEKL. CDR3 size: 15 residues.

This sequence joins TRBV7-9 and TRBJ2-3; tentatively, D is TRBD1 (6 bases). The CDR3 has 17 residues. Looked up from germline, CDR1 is SEHNR and CDR2 is FQNEAQ (reference sequence). V was pared by 4 bases and J by 3 bases, with 20 bases between. As DNA, the CDR3 is TGTGCCAGCAGCTCAACCCAGGGGAAGGTCTTGACAGATACGCAGTATTTT. Its translation: CASSSTQGKVLTDTQYF.

The gene calls are TRBV7-9 and TRBJ2-7, with 9 bases lining up with TRBD1. Trimming took 4 bases from V and 3 from J; bases not matched to a gene: 4. Germline V CDR1 and CDR2: SEHNR, FQNEAQ (reference sequence). This CDR3 is built from 14 residues. DNA for the CDR3: TGTGCCAGCAGCTCATGGGACAGGGTCTACGAGCAGTACTTC. Its protein is CASSSWDRVYEQYF.

The chain has TRBV19 and TRBJ1-6; D possibly corresponds to TRBD1 (6 bases). V was pared by 4 bases and J by 9 bases, with 19 bases between. Germline assignment: CDR1 LNHDA and CDR2 SQIVND (reference sequence). The CDR3 has 16 residues. The CDR3 is CASSTPGGARGSPLHF. In nucleotides, the CDR3 is TGTGCCAGTAGTACCCCGGGAGGCGCCAGGGGTTCACCCCTCCACTTT.

CDR3 protein: CASRLVAITGELFF. The CDR3 bases are TGTGCCAGTAGACTAGTGGCAATCACCGGGGAGCTGTTTTTT. This rearrangement joins TRBV7-3 to TRBJ2-2; maybe TRBD2 (6 bases). The V and J ends lost 9 bases and 4 bases respectively, with 15 bases between them. The CDR3 is 14 amino acids. Per germline, CDR1 SGHTA and CDR2 FQGTGA.

The rearrangement joins TRBV29-1 to TRBJ1-2, with TRBD1 matching over 10 bases. CDR3 length: 12 amino acids. V was clipped by 7 bases and J by 5 bases; unmatched bases: 4. The germline gives CDR1 SQVTM, CDR2 ANQGSEA. This CDR3 is CSGGQGVYGYTF. Here the CDR3 DNA reads TGCAGCGGTGGACAGGGGGTTTATGGCTACACCTTC.

A single count supports this clone. V gene TRBV14 combines with J gene TRBJ2-1; the match to TRBD1 covers 7 bases. The CDR3 sequence is 13 residues long. V was clipped by 1 base and J by 6 bases; unmatched bases: 0. Germline V gene data show CDR1 as SGHDN and CDR2 as FVKESK. CDR3 region: CASSQGQGNEQFF. The CDR3 DNA is TGTGCCAGCAGCCAAGGACAGGGCAATGAGCAGTTCTTC.

The chain recombines TRBV2 with TRBJ2-3, with D possibly matching TRBD2 (5 bases). CDR1 and CDR2 from the germline V gene are SNHLY and FYNNEI. The V gene lost 6 bases and the J gene lost 3 bases, with 16 bases spanning the gap. The CDR3 runs 15 residues. CDR3 coding DNA: TGTGCCAGCAGGCCGGGGTATGGTTGGACAGATACGCAGTATTTT. It translates to CASRPGYGWTDTQYF.

CDR3 in amino acids: CASSRRVGGYTF. CDR3 DNA sequence: TGCGCCAGCAGTCGGAGGGTGGGTGGCTACACCTTC. The chain links TRBV23-1 to TRBJ1-2; D ambiguous. TRBV23-1 is designated an ORF whose function remains uncertain. V dropped 4 bases and J dropped 7 bases, with 10 bases sitting between them. The CDR3 sequence is 12 residues long.

The chain has TRBV6-2 or TRBV6-3 and TRBJ2-2; no clear D. V lost 6 bases to trimming and J lost 7 bases, with 21 bases between them. CDR3 size: 16 residues. CDR1 is MNHEY, CDR2 SVGEGT, per germline. Written as DNA, the CDR3 is TGTGCCAGCAGCCTACCGCGAGCCCTACGAAGCGGGGAGCTGTTTTTT. Amino acids: CASSLPRALRSGELFF.

This chain links TRBV5-6 with TRBJ2-1, with 15 bases matching TRBD2. V dropped 4 bases and J dropped 1; count of bases not matched to a gene: 6. Germline CDR1 is SGHDT and CDR2 is YYEEEE. This CDR3 has 18 amino acids. The CDR3 sequence is CASSGGTSGRLSYNEQFF. The CDR3 DNA sequence: TGTGCCAGCAGCGGAGGGACTAGCGGGAGGTTGTCCTACAATGAGCAGTTCTTC.

Comment on this clone: This sample also contains other DNA sequences that code for the same CDR3. The rearrangement joins TRBV6-5 to TRBJ1-2; 7 bases are a match to TRBD1. The V and J ends lost 2 bases and 4 bases, in that order; junction bases with no gene match: 4. In germline, CDR1 is MNHEY, CDR2 SVGAGI. The CDR3 totals 14 residues. This chain's CDR3 is CASSYGGQPYGYTF. The CDR3 DNA sequence: TGTGCCAGCAGTTACGGGGGACAGCCCTATGGCTACACCTTC.

The chain carries TRBV5-6 and TRBJ2-3; TRBD2 agrees at 11 bases. The V segment lost 4 bases and the J segment 1 base; nucleotides outside the gene matches: 8. The length of the CDR3 is 17 residues. The germline V gene has CDR1 SGHDT and CDR2 YYEEEE. The CDR3, as DNA: TGTGCCAGCAGCCTCCGGACTAGCGGGCTGGGCACAGATACGCAGTATTTT. Translating gives CASSLRTSGLGTDTQYF.

This clone has a handful of counts. The chain is built from TRBV4-1 and TRBJ1-4; D might be TRBD1 (6 bases). Germline V gene sequence: CDR1 MGHRA, CDR2 YSYEKL. Trimming pared 2 bases from V and 8 bases from J, leaving 15 bases between. This CDR3 region has 15 residues. This chain's CDR3 is CASSQFVRGGEKLFF. The DNA of the CDR3 is TGCGCCAGCAGCCAATTCGTTCGGGGGGGCGAAAAACTGTTTTTT.

CDR3 protein: CASSPGNGKGETQYF. CDR3 sequence (DNA): TGTGCCAGCAGCCCTGGGAACGGGAAGGGAGAGACCCAGTACTTC. The chain recombines TRBV7-3 with TRBJ2-5; D might be TRBD2 (5 bases). Germline V gene lookup returns CDR1 SGHTA and CDR2 FQGTGA. V lost 5 bases and J 4 bases, leaving 17 bases between the germline ends. CDR3 size: 15 residues.

The genes are TRBV11-2 and TRBJ1-6; no definite D call. V was clipped by 2 bases and J by 10 bases, with 6 bases between them. The CDR3 is 12 amino acids. Germline loops: CDR1 SGHAT, CDR2 FQNNGV. Here the CDR3 DNA reads TGTGCCAGCAGCTTATCGGGATCACCCCTCCACTTT. Protein sequence: CASSLSGSPLHF.

This clone was detected only a few times. The chain employs TRBV10-1 and TRBJ2-3; maybe TRBD1 (6 bases). The germline CDR1 and CDR2 sequences are WNHNN and SYGVQD (reference sequence). The V and J ends lost 3 bases and 9 bases respectively, with 10 bases between them. CDR3 length: 12 residues. The CDR3 bases are TGCGCCAGCAGTGAAGGCCAGGGGACGCAGTATTTT. It codes for CASSEGQGTQYF.

CDR3 protein: CASSLMGAGTEAFF. Here the CDR3 DNA reads TGTGCCAGCAGCTTAATGGGGGCTGGCACTGAAGCTTTCTTT. This chain connects TRBV11-2 to TRBJ1-1, with a possible D match to TRBD1 (6 bases). CDR3 length equals 14 residues. Trimming took 2 bases from V and 4 from J, leaving 11 bases between them. Germline V CDR1 and CDR2: SGHAT, FQNNGV.

J is TRBJ1-6 and V is TRBV3-1 (or the pseudogene TRBV3-2); D uncertain. V lost 1 base and J 7 bases, leaving 11 bases between the germline ends. The CDR3 has 15 amino acids. Germline values: CDR1 LGHDT, CDR2 YNNKEL (reference sequence). The CDR3 sequence: CASSQGRSGNSPLHF. The CDR3 DNA reads as TGTGCCAGCAGCCAAGGGAGGAGCGGGAATTCACCCCTCCACTTT.

This chain connects TRBV24-1 to TRBJ2-1, with D maybe TRBD2 (6 bases). Germline loops: CDR1 KGHDR, CDR2 SFDVKD. This CDR3 comprises 11 residues. V was clipped by 4 bases and J by 11 bases, with 8 bases between them. This chain's CDR3 is CATSEGGKQFF. The CDR3 coding sequence is TGTGCCACCAGTGAGGGGGGAAAGCAGTTCTTC.

The CDR3 DNA sequence: TGTGCCAGTAGTACCCAGGACAGGGATAATCAGCCCCAGCATTTT. As protein: CASSTQDRDNQPQHF. V and J are TRBV19 and TRBJ1-5, with 8 nucleotides matching TRBD1. Germline trimming cut 4 bases from V and 4 bases from J; bases unmatched to any gene: 6. The CDR3 length is 15 residues. Looked up from germline, CDR1 is LNHDA and CDR2 is SQIVND (reference sequence).